The clone carrying this T cell receptor beta chain was counted once. Assay used: immunoSEQ multiplex PCR; TCRdb lists only in-frame clones, some missing. The sample carries some 50,000 clones, around 88% recorded once. Time point in this sample: pretreatment peripheral blood. The sample belongs to a study of PD-L1 blockade in urothelial cancer. Study background: Patients' atezolizumab regimen, 1,200 mg intravenously every 3 weeks, began around 2014. Per blood sample, T cells had a median of roughly 150,000.

CDR3 length: 15 amino acids. From germline, CDR1 is LNHDA and CDR2 SQIVND (reference sequence). V lost 6 bases and J 7 bases, leaving 18 bases between the germline ends. Specimen: PBMCs, collected around atezolizumab (anti-PD-L1) treatment. This rearrangement joins TRBV19 to TRBJ1-4; perhaps TRBD1 as D (5 bases). This TCR derives from a woman aged 55-70 years with urothelial cancer. DNA for the CDR3: TGTGCCAGTAGAGACCCGGGGGGAAGGAGTGAAAAACTGTTTTTT. Its translation: CASRDPGGRSEKLFF.